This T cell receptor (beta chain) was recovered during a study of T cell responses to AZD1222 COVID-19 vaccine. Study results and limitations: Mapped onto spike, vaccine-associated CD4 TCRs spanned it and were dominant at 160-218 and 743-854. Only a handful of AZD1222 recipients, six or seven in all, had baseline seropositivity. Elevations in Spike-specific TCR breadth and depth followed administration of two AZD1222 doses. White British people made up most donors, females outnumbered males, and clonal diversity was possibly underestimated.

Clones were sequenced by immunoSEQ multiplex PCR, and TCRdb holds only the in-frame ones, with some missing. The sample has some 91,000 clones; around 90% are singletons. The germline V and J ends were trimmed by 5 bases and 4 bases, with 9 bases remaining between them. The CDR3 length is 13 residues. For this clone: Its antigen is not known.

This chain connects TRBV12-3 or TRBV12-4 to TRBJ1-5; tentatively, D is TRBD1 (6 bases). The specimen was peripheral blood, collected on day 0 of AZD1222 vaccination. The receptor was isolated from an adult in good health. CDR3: CASSARGNQPQHF. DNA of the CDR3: TGTGCCAGCAGTGCGAGGGGGAATCAGCCCCAGCATTTT.